The 3 T cell receptor beta chains in this list originate from one sample, sequenced in a study of beta chain features in type 1 diabetes. Their antigens are not known. Reverse transcribing all isolated RNA meant expressed TCRB transcripts were sequenced. Profiling relied on immunoSEQ multiplex PCR, and the TCRdb table lists in-frame clones only, not all of them. The sample records about 390,000 clones, over 8.5% being singletons. Study conclusions and caveats: Shorter TCRB CDR3s, moderately but significantly so, were found in Type 1 diabetes patients in all four CD4+ subsets.

The material sequenced was central memory CD4+ T cells from blood. The receptors here all came from a man younger than 40 with type 1 diabetes.

The chain recombines TRBV7-2 with TRBJ1-5; D not resolved. The CDR3 is made up of 15 amino acids. V was clipped by 0 bases and J by 3 bases, with 9 bases between them. Per germline, CDR1 SGHTA and CDR2 FQGNSA. The CDR3 DNA reads as TGTGCCAGCAGCTTAGCCGGAATACCCAATCAGCCCCAGCATTTT. Translation: CASSLAGIPNQPQHF.

The CDR3 loop reads CAWSYQGFYGYTF. The CDR3 DNA is TGTGCCTGGAGTTACCAGGGTTTCTATGGCTACACCTTC. The V gene is TRBV30, the J gene TRBJ1-2; possible D gene TRBD1, 5 bases. The CDR3 sequence is 13 residues long. Germline V gene sequence: CDR1 GTSNPN, CDR2 SVGIG (reference sequence). V gave up 2 bases and J gave up 4 bases, with 11 bases separating them. The whole variable domain, remainder taken from reference TRBV30 and TRBJ1-2, is SQTIHQWPATLVQPVGSPLSLECTVEGTSNPNLYWYRQAAGRGLQLLFYSVGIGQISSEVPQNLSASRPQDRQFILSSKKLLLSDSGFYLCAWSYQGFYGYTFGSGTRLTVV.

This clone was counted a few times. Here the CDR3 DNA reads TGTGCCAGCTCACCAGGGATCTCTGGGGCCAACGTCCTGACTTTC. Amino acids: CASSPGISGANVLTF. This chain joins TRBV18 and TRBJ2-6; D not certain. CDR1 and CDR2 (germline): KGHSH, LQKENI. The CDR3 is 15 amino acids. V lost 2 bases and J 0 bases, leaving 5 bases between the germline ends. Supplemented by reference TRBV18 and TRBJ2-6, the full variable domain reads NAGVMQNPRHLVRRRGQEARLRCSPMKGHSHVYWYRQLPEEGLKFMVYLQKENIIDESGMPKERFSAEFPKEGPSILRIQQVVRGDSAAYFCASSPGISGANVLTFGAGSRLTVL.